This T cell receptor (beta chain) was obtained from a study of blood T cell repertoires in COVID-19. Overall study: Specimens from acute and convalescent COVID-19 originated in the United States, Italy and Spain. PBMCs, B-cell-depleted T cells, or T cells were the source of the cDNA or gDNA that made up the material.

In the authors' workflow: Cell counts per sample came from amplifying reference gene primers. Data came from immunoSEQ multiplex PCR; TCRdb stores just in-frame clones and leaves some out. Clone size and V and J calls were adopted from that table, with D and trimming inferred from the DNA. The sample lists 200,000 to 250,000 clones, around 85% occurring once. The CDR3 has 15 amino acids. Germline CDR1 SNHLY, CDR2 FYNNEI. V dropped 7 bases and J dropped 2; count of bases not matched to a gene: 8. During active infection, Seattle patients enrolled and were then monitored through disease. The sequence derives from a middle-aged man with COVID-19, enrolled during active disease. The specimen was peripheral blood. The rearrangement uses TRBV2 and TRBJ1-2, with TRBD1 identical over 9 bases. The CDR3 here is CASTRRGTGNYGYTF. CDR3 DNA sequence: TGTGCCAGCACCCGAAGGGGGACAGGGAACTATGGCTACACCTTC.